The 23 T cell receptor beta chains below were found in one sample sequenced in a study of blood T cell repertoires in COVID-19. The data were produced by immunoSEQ multiplex PCR, yet TCRdb's version contains in-frame clones alone and is incomplete. The table shows about 240,000 clones, with roughly 80% occurring only once. Sequences were obtained from peripheral blood. These receptors were taken from a woman in her seventies with acute or convalescent COVID-19.

J is TRBJ1-2 and V is TRBV19; 7 nucleotides agree with TRBD1. CDR1 LNHDA and CDR2 SQIVND come from the germline V gene (reference sequence). The CDR3 spans 14 residues. V was clipped by 2 bases and J by 10 bases; unmatched bases: 10. The CDR3 region is CASSITDRSFDYTF. CDR3 nucleotides: TGTGCCAGTAGTATAACGGACAGGTCATTTGACTACACCTTC. The variable domain in full, completed from reference TRBV19 and TRBJ1-2, reads DGGITQSPKYLFRKEGQNVTLSCEQNLNHDAMYWYRQDPGQGLRLIYYSQIVNDFQKGDIAEGYSVSREKKESFPLTVTSAQKNPTAFYLCASSITDRSFDYTFGSGTRLTVV.

The J gene is TRBJ2-7, the V gene TRBV6-5, with a possible D match to TRBD1 (6 bases). Germline CDR1 reads MNHEY; CDR2 reads SVGAGI. This CDR3 has 14 amino acids. V dropped 3 bases and J dropped 6 bases, with 15 bases sitting between them. CDR3: CASSYSNRAGEQYF. DNA for the CDR3: TGTGCCAGCAGTTATTCCAACAGGGCGGGCGAGCAGTACTTC.

The chain has TRBV12-3 or TRBV12-4 and TRBJ2-7; 7 positions match TRBD1. The CDR3 covers 13 residues. Germline trimming cut 7 bases from V and 4 bases from J; bases unmatched to any gene: 7. The chain's CDR3 is CASKAGGTYEQYF. CDR3 DNA sequence: TGTGCCAGCAAGGCAGGGGGTACGTACGAGCAGTACTTC.

V gene TRBV4-2 combines with J gene TRBJ2-7, with 10 bases fitting TRBD2. Germline V CDR1 and CDR2: LGHNA, YNFKEQ. V lost 9 bases to trimming and J lost 2 bases; unmatched junction nucleotides: 4. There are 13 residues in the CDR3. DNA of the CDR3: TGTGCCAGTAGCGGGGGGATTACCTACGAGCAGTACTTC. It translates to CASSGGITYEQYF.

The chain is built from TRBV19 and TRBJ1-5; D possibly corresponds to TRBD1 (6 bases). V was cut by 7 bases and J by 8 bases, with 18 bases left in between. Germline V gene sequence: CDR1 LNHDA, CDR2 SQIVND (reference sequence). This CDR3 spans 14 amino acids. The CDR3 sequence: CASTIPGGRKPQHF. In DNA form, the CDR3 reads TGTGCCAGTACCATCCCCGGGGGGCGCAAGCCCCAGCATTTT.

The J gene is TRBJ1-2, the V gene TRBV7-2; TRBD1 might be the D (5 bases). Between the trimmed V and J ends, which lost 7 bases and 10 bases, there was a span of 19 bases. The CDR3 sequence is 13 residues long. Germline V CDR1 and CDR2: SGHTA, FQGNSA. For the CDR3, the DNA is TGTGCCAGCACCCAGGGCAGGTCCGCCCTCTACACCTTC. It encodes CASTQGRSALYTF.

This chain joins TRBV28 and TRBJ1-1; the match to TRBD1 covers 7 bases. The CDR3 is made up of 15 amino acids. Trimming removed 4 bases from V and 4 bases from J; junction bases left unmatched: 9. CDR1 is MDHEN, CDR2 SYDVKM, per germline. The CDR3 loop is CASSSYRGGSTEAFF. CDR3 DNA sequence: TGTGCCAGCAGTTCCTACAGGGGCGGAAGCACTGAAGCTTTCTTT.

The chain is built from TRBV5-1 and TRBJ2-5, with 9 bases fitting TRBD2. CDR1 SGHRS and CDR2 YFSETQ come from the germline V gene. The length of the CDR3 is 14 residues. V lost 5 bases to trimming and J lost 5 bases; unmatched junction nucleotides: 7. CDR3 sequence reads: CASSQSGGSETQYF. DNA for the CDR3: TGCGCCAGCAGTCAGAGCGGGGGGTCGGAGACCCAGTACTTC. Full variable domain (remainder filled in from reference TRBV5-1 and TRBJ2-5): KAGVTQTPRYLIKTRGQQVTLSCSPISGHRSVSWYQQTPGQGLQFLFEYFSETQRNKGNFPGRFSGRQFSNSRSEMNVSTLELGDSALYLCASSQSGGSETQYFGPGTRLLVL.

Comment on this clone: Other DNA sequences in the sample encode the same CDR3. The rearrangement joins TRBV3-1 (or the pseudogene TRBV3-2) to TRBJ1-1; maybe TRBD1 (6 bases). CDR3 length: 14 residues. V was shortened by 2 bases and J by 3 bases, with 10 bases between the two germline ends. Germline CDR1 reads LGHDT; CDR2 reads YNNKEL (reference sequence). CDR3 coding DNA: TGTGCCAGCAGCCAACTAGGGGGTGACACTGAAGCTTTCTTT. Protein: CASSQLGGDTEAFF.

The gene calls are TRBV7-9 and TRBJ1-2, with a tentative D call TRBD1 (6 bases). The CDR3 has 16 residues. CDR1 is SEHNR, CDR2 FQNEAQ, per germline (reference sequence). The V end was cut by 5 bases, the J end by 1 base, with 17 bases between. The CDR3 reads CASSQPSDSFNYGYTF. DNA for the CDR3: TGTGCCAGCAGCCAACCCTCGGACAGTTTTAACTATGGCTACACCTTC.

The chain couples TRBV6-1 to TRBJ1-6; D gene unclear. CDR3 length: 15 amino acids. V was trimmed by 2 bases and J by 5 bases, leaving 10 bases between them. Germline values: CDR1 MNHNS, CDR2 SASEGT. The CDR3 region has the DNA TGTGCCAGCAGTGAAATGTCAGTTCATAATTCACCCCTCCACTTT. Its translation: CASSEMSVHNSPLHF.

The chain is built from TRBV7-9 and TRBJ2-7, with D tentatively TRBD1 (5 bases). In germline, CDR1 is SEHNR, CDR2 FQNEAQ (reference sequence). This CDR3 region has 15 residues. V shed 4 bases and J shed 3 bases, with 16 bases lying between them. The CDR3 DNA reads TGTGCCAGCAGCTCTGCGTCAGGGCTCTTCTACGAGCAGTACTTC. Amino acids: CASSSASGLFYEQYF.

The table lists this clone with many counts. CDR3 in amino acids: CASSLEAGRGYGYTF. The CDR3 bases are TGCGCCAGCAGCTTGGAGGCAGGGAGGGGCTATGGCTACACCTTC. The gene calls are TRBV5-1 and TRBJ1-2, with D maybe TRBD1 (5 bases). CDR3 length equals 15 residues. V was clipped by 0 bases and J by 4 bases, with 13 bases between them. Germline CDR1 reads SGHRS; CDR2 reads YFSETQ.

In this sample, this clone turned up a few times. J is TRBJ1-1 and V is TRBV6-2 or TRBV6-3; TRBD1 agrees at 7 bases. Germline V gene sequence: CDR1 MNHEY, CDR2 SVGEGT. There are 14 residues in the CDR3. Losses at the gene ends were 4 bases for V and 1 base for J; bases not matched to a gene: 3. The CDR3 DNA sequence: TGTGCCAGCAGTTCCACAGGGGCGAACACTGAAGCTTTCTTT. Translated, it gives CASSSTGANTEAFF.

This chain joins TRBV5-1 and TRBJ2-1; 11 bases agree with TRBD1. V gave up 7 bases and J gave up 6 bases; unmatched junction bases: 6. Germline CDR1 and CDR2: SGHRS and YFSETQ. This CDR3 contains 14 residues. CDR3 bases: TGCGCCAGCCGCGCCGGGACAGGGGGCAATGAGCAGTTCTTC. Translated, it gives CASRAGTGGNEQFF.

The chain carries TRBV3-1 (or the pseudogene TRBV3-2) and TRBJ2-3; maybe TRBD2 (5 bases). This CDR3 has 14 residues. V shed 1 base and J shed 5 bases, with 10 bases lying between them. The germline gives CDR1 LGHDT, CDR2 YNNKEL (reference sequence). CDR3 amino acids: CASSQVAFLDTQYF. For the CDR3, the DNA is TGTGCCAGCAGCCAAGTAGCGTTCCTAGATACGCAGTATTTT.

This clone was picked up a small number of times. The chain is built from TRBV14 and TRBJ2-1, with D hard to call. V was pared by 4 bases and J by 5 bases, with 6 bases between. The CDR3 consists of 12 residues. Germline V CDR1 and CDR2: SGHDN, FVKESK. The CDR3 region has the DNA TGTGCCAGCAGCCCCCAGAACAATGAGCAGTTCTTC. This translates into CASSPQNNEQFF.

This clone was seen just once. This sequence joins TRBV27 and TRBJ1-1; a weak D match, TRBD1 (5 bases). Trimming shortened V by 2 bases and J by 7 bases, and 11 bases separated the two germline ends. The germline V gene has CDR1 MNHEY and CDR2 SMNVEV (reference sequence). The CDR3 contains 13 residues. CDR3 sequence reads: CASSLGAGVEAFF. The CDR3 DNA reads as TGTGCCAGCAGTTTAGGGGCCGGAGTTGAAGCTTTCTTT.

CDR3 sequence: CASSFGGLETQYF. The CDR3 nucleotides are TGTGCCAGCAGCTTCGGGGGACTAGAGACCCAGTACTTC. V is TRBV11-2 and J is TRBJ2-5; a weak D match, TRBD2 (6 bases). The V gene lost 3 bases and the J gene lost 4 bases, with 9 bases spanning the gap. This CDR3 contains 13 residues. Germline V gene data show CDR1 as SGHAT and CDR2 as FQNNGV.

The V call is TRBV19, the J call TRBJ1-2; D gene unclear. The CDR3 runs to 11 residues. The V gene lost 5 bases and the J gene lost 5 bases, with 6 bases spanning the gap. Germline CDR1 is LNHDA and CDR2 is SQIVND (reference sequence). The DNA of the CDR3 is TGTGCCAGTAGTCCGGGGTATGGCTACACCTTC. This translates into CASSPGYGYTF.

The chain links TRBV4-2 to TRBJ1-2; D perhaps matches TRBD1 (6 bases). CDR1 and CDR2 from the germline V gene are LGHNA and YNFKEQ. This CDR3 spans 15 amino acids. Trimming removed 0 bases at V and 2 bases at J, with 10 bases between. CDR3 protein: CASSQDTTGNYGYTF. The DNA of the CDR3 is TGTGCCAGCAGCCAAGATACAACAGGGAACTATGGCTACACCTTC.

This clone came up once. The chain joins TRBV10-3 to TRBJ2-7, with 9 bases lining up with TRBD1. Germline V CDR1 and CDR2: ENHRY, SYGVKD. The CDR3 spans 15 residues. The ends lost 6 bases at V and 1 base at J; junction bases unmatched: 7. The CDR3 is CAISNGQGPSYEQYF. The DNA of the CDR3 is TGTGCCATCAGCAACGGACAGGGGCCATCCTACGAGCAGTACTTC.

The chain recombines TRBV6-4 with TRBJ1-1, with TRBD1 as a possible D gene (5 bases). CDR3 length: 13 residues. V gave up 2 bases and J gave up 5 bases, with 9 bases separating them. Germline values: CDR1 MRHNA, CDR2 SNTAGT. The CDR3 protein is CASSDVGGTEAFF. CDR3 nucleotides: TGTGCCAGCAGTGACGTGGGGGGGACTGAAGCTTTCTTT.